This entry is about one TCR beta chain. Each sample's input was 200 to 300 ng genomic DNA, 35,000 to 40,000 genome equivalents. The data originate from a study of T cell clusters in autoimmune cytopenias. TRB rearrangements were amplified by touch-down multiplex PCR with mixed TRB-A/B primers. TCRdb reanalyzed the multiplex PCR reads, giving one entry per CDR3 protein sequence and no DNA. In total, the table holds roughly 5,400 distinct CDR3 sequences. The CDR3 length is 13 residues. Germline V gene lookup returns CDR1 SEHNR and CDR2 FQNEAQ (reference sequence). These data are also associated with another study on T cell repertoires in aging, cancer and after chemotherapy. That source reports: The whole study produced a dataset of approximately 10 million TCR reads.

The receptor's source is a human donor in good health. The V gene is TRBV7-9, the J gene TRBJ2-2. The sample taken for sequencing was peripheral blood. CDR3 sequence: CASRKIGTGELFF. Full variable domain (outside the CDR3, taken from reference TRBV7-9 and TRBJ2-2): DTGVSQNPRHKITKRGQNVTFRCDPISEHNRLYWYRQTLGQGPEFLTYFQNEAQLEKSRLLSDRFSAERPKGSFSTLEIQRTEQGDSAMYLCASRKIGTGELFFGEGSRLTVL.